Listed here are 29 T cell receptor beta chains from one sample, sequenced in a study of STAT5B mutations in CD4+ large granular lymphocyte leukemia. Produced via immunoSEQ multiplex PCR; TCRdb's table is partial and in-frame only. The data show about 38,000 clones, roughly 85% seen once. The sample consisted of CD4+ T cells from blood buffy coats. Receptors were obtained from a human donor in good health.

The chain has TRBV6-1 and TRBJ1-1, with a tentative D call TRBD1 (5 bases). Trimming pared 10 bases from V and 1 base from J, leaving 13 bases between. CDR1 and CDR2 (germline): MNHNS, SASEGT. This CDR3 contains 13 residues. CDR3 nucleotide sequence: TGTGCCATCCCGGGGCAGACGAACACTGAAGCTTTCTTT. Its protein is CAIPGQTNTEAFF.

This rearrangement joins TRBV19 to TRBJ2-1, with D unresolved. CDR3 size: 16 residues. Germline V CDR1 and CDR2: LNHDA, SQIVND (reference sequence). V lost 0 bases to trimming and J lost 4 bases, with 13 bases between them. CDR3 protein: CASSIEAGYPYNEQFF. CDR3 bases: TGTGCCAGTAGTATAGAGGCAGGTTATCCGTACAATGAGCAGTTCTTC.

This clone was recorded once. The J gene is TRBJ2-7, the V gene TRBV20-1, with unresolved D. This CDR3 spans 11 amino acids. The germline V gene has CDR1 DFQATT and CDR2 SNEGSKA (reference sequence). The V and J ends lost 3 bases and 5 bases respectively, with 8 bases between them. The CDR3 DNA reads as TGCAGTGCTAGTCCCCTGGACGAGCAGTACTTC. It translates to CSASPLDEQYF.

The chain joins TRBV4-2 to TRBJ2-3; no definite D call. Trimming removed 0 bases from V and 4 bases from J, with 11 bases in between. The CDR3 sequence is 15 residues long. CDR1 is LGHNA and CDR2 is YNFKEQ in the germline V gene. CDR3 bases: TGTGCCAGCAGCCAAGACGGTGAGGACGCAGATACGCAGTATTTT. Encoded protein: CASSQDGEDADTQYF.

This chain connects TRBV30 to TRBJ2-7, with a possible D match to TRBD1 (6 bases). V was shortened by 2 bases and J by 2 bases, with 7 bases between the two germline ends. The CDR3 consists of 12 residues. The germline CDR1 and CDR2 sequences are GTSNPN and SVGIG (reference sequence). CDR3 loop: CAWSRTAYEQYF. In DNA, the CDR3 is TGTGCCTGGAGTCGGACAGCCTACGAGCAGTACTTC.

CDR3 region: CAWSISGGAGETQYF. Here the CDR3 DNA reads TGTGCCTGGAGTATAAGCGGGGGGGCCGGTGAGACCCAGTACTTC. The gene calls are TRBV30 and TRBJ2-5; the match to TRBD2 covers 10 bases. This CDR3 has 15 amino acids. With 2 bases clipped from V and 5 bases from J, the junction kept 8 bases outside the gene matches. Germline V lookup: CDR1 GTSNPN, CDR2 SVGIG (reference sequence).

This chain joins TRBV5-8 and TRBJ2-5, with D uncertain. Trimming took 1 base from V and 3 from J, leaving 10 bases between them. The CDR3 has 14 amino acids. Per the germline V gene, CDR1 is SGHTS and CDR2 is YDEGEE. The CDR3 reads CASSLPSGEETQYF. Here the CDR3 DNA reads TGTGCCAGCAGCTTGCCGTCTGGTGAAGAGACCCAGTACTTC.

This chain connects TRBV19 to TRBJ2-1; 9 bases line up with TRBD1. The CDR3 extends over 16 amino acids. Germline values: CDR1 LNHDA, CDR2 SQIVND (reference sequence). The trim removed 6 bases at V and 4 bases at J, leaving 10 bases unmatched. The CDR3 coding sequence is TGTGCCAGTAGCCAACGGGTGGGACAGGGTTACAATGAGCAGTTCTTC. Translation gives CASSQRVGQGYNEQFF.

This chain links TRBV28 with TRBJ1-2; no reliable D call. The CDR3 has 13 residues. Germline V lookup: CDR1 MDHEN, CDR2 SYDVKM. Trimming took 6 bases from V and 2 from J, leaving 10 bases between them. The CDR3 region is CASRLQQNYGYTF. DNA for the CDR3: TGTGCCAGCAGACTACAGCAGAACTATGGCTACACCTTC.

The chain carries TRBV19 and TRBJ1-5; D possibly corresponds to TRBD1 (5 bases). This CDR3 has 12 residues. Germline values: CDR1 LNHDA, CDR2 SQIVND (reference sequence). V was cut by 0 bases and J by 9 bases, with 6 bases left in between. The CDR3 nucleotides are TGTGCCAGTAGTATAGAGGGACGGCCCCAGCATTTT. This codes for CASSIEGRPQHF.

V gene TRBV20-1 combines with J gene TRBJ1-2; D call uncertain. The germline V gene has CDR1 DFQATT and CDR2 SNEGSKA (reference sequence). Trimming removed 0 bases from V and 9 bases from J, with 8 bases in between. CDR3 length: 11 amino acids. CDR3 sequence: CSARDQESYTF. DNA of the CDR3: TGCAGTGCTAGAGATCAGGAAAGCTACACCTTC.

The V call is TRBV18, the J call TRBJ2-5; the match to TRBD2 covers 9 bases. The germline V gene encodes CDR1 KGHSH and CDR2 LQKENI. V dropped 5 bases and J dropped 13; count of bases not matched to a gene: 8. This CDR3 spans 12 amino acids. This chain's CDR3 is CASSDSGSLPYF. The CDR3 bases are TGTGCCAGCTCAGATAGCGGGAGCCTGCCGTACTTC.

This sequence joins TRBV19 and TRBJ2-1, with 13 positions matching TRBD2. Per germline, CDR1 LNHDA and CDR2 SQIVND (reference sequence). The CDR3 length is 17 residues. V lost 1 base to trimming and J lost 2 bases; unmatched junction nucleotides: 2. The CDR3, as DNA: TGTGCCAGTAGTATAGGAGGGACTAGCGGGACCTACAATGAGCAGTTCTTC. This sequence encodes CASSIGGTSGTYNEQFF.

This clone was recorded once. This sequence joins TRBV2 and TRBJ2-5; TRBD1 aligns across 11 bases. Germline trimming cut 6 bases from V and 5 bases from J; bases unmatched to any gene: 5. This CDR3 is 14 amino acids long. The germline V gene encodes CDR1 SNHLY and CDR2 FYNNEI. The CDR3: CASSERTGGETQYF. For the CDR3, the DNA is TGTGCCAGCAGCGAGAGGACAGGGGGCGAGACCCAGTACTTC.

This chain connects TRBV18 to TRBJ2-4; 8 positions match TRBD1. CDR1 is KGHSH, CDR2 LQKENI, per germline. Trimming at V came to 3 bases and at J to 13 bases, leaving 8 bases not matched to a gene. This CDR3 region has 13 residues. The CDR3 reads CASSPGTGGDQYF. CDR3 DNA sequence: TGTGCCAGCTCACCGGGGACAGGTGGGGACCAGTACTTC.

In its sample, this clone was seen a few times. CDR3 region: CASSLETGAQYF. CDR3 in DNA: TGTGCCAGCAGCCTCGAGACGGGGGCGCAGTACTTC. This sequence joins TRBV5-4 and TRBJ2-7, with D perhaps TRBD1 or TRBD2 (6 bases each). The length of the CDR3 is 12 residues. V lost 4 bases and J 9 bases, leaving 14 bases between the germline ends. The germline V gene encodes CDR1 SGHNT and CDR2 YYREEE (reference sequence).

This chain connects TRBV25-1 to TRBJ2-2, with D perhaps matching TRBD2 (6 bases). Germline loops: CDR1 MGHDK, CDR2 SYGVNS. V lost 10 bases, J lost 6 bases, and 15 bases lay in between. CDR3 length: 13 residues. The CDR3: CATMGGASGELFF. The CDR3 DNA reads TGTGCCACCATGGGGGGAGCGTCCGGGGAGCTGTTTTTT.

The rearrangement uses TRBV11-2 and TRBJ1-2; 9 bases align to TRBD1. Unmatched junction bases numbered 7, after V lost 4 bases and J lost 7 bases. Germline V gene data show CDR1 as SGHAT and CDR2 as FQNNGV. The CDR3 runs 14 residues. The CDR3: CASSSGQGVSGYTF. The CDR3 DNA reads as TGTGCCAGCAGCTCGGGACAGGGTGTCTCTGGCTACACCTTC.

V and J are TRBV11-3 and TRBJ2-1; 11 bases agree with TRBD2. From germline, CDR1 is SGHNT and CDR2 YENEEA. J was trimmed by 7 bases and V by 3 bases; bases with no gene match: 17. This CDR3 region has 19 residues. CDR3 residues: CASSFPQGASGRPGNEQFF. The CDR3 DNA sequence: TGTGCCAGCAGCTTCCCACAGGGGGCTAGCGGGAGGCCAGGGAATGAGCAGTTCTTC.

With regard to this clone: A junction boundary mismatches the germline segment, possibly from a read error. This chain connects TRBV7-7 to TRBJ2-2; D may match TRBD1 or TRBD2 (5 bases each). The CDR3 loop spans 16 amino acids. In germline, CDR1 is SSHAT, CDR2 FNYEAQ (reference sequence). The CDR3 spells CASSAGTVSGTGELFF. CDR3 sequence (DNA): TGTGCTAGCAGCGCCGGGACGGTTAGTGGCACCGGGGAGCTGTTTTTT.

J is TRBJ1-6 and V is TRBV4-2; maybe TRBD1 (6 bases). Germline CDR1 LGHNA, CDR2 YNFKEQ. The CDR3 loop spans 17 amino acids. V was trimmed by 2 bases and J by 0 bases, leaving 11 bases between them. The CDR3 DNA reads as TGTGCCAGCAGCCAACGGCAGGGGAGCTCCTATAATTCACCCCTCCACTTT. It translates to CASSQRQGSSYNSPLHF.

V and J are TRBV27 and TRBJ2-2; 10 bases are shared with TRBD2. The CDR3 spans 16 residues. Germline lookup yields CDR1 MNHEY and CDR2 SMNVEV (reference sequence). Germline trimming cut 2 bases from V and 5 bases from J; bases unmatched to any gene: 5. The CDR3 DNA reads as TGTGCCAGCAGTTTAAGGGGACTAGCGTTTACCGGGGAGCTGTTTTTT. It is translated as CASSLRGLAFTGELFF.

The V and J genes are TRBV21-1 and TRBJ1-5; the D segment call TRBD1 is taken from the table without a DNA check. TRBV21-1 is labeled a pseudogene. The CDR3 extends over 17 amino acids. Here the CDR3 DNA reads TGTGCCAGCAGCAAAGTACAACAGAGATATAGCAATCAGCCCCAGCATTTT. The encoded protein is CASSKVQQRYSNQPQHF.

The chain uses TRBV5-1 and TRBJ2-1; D is uncertain. With 4 bases removed from V and 14 bases from J, the gap between germline ends came to 16 bases. CDR3 size: 12 residues. The germline CDR1 and CDR2 sequences are SGHRS and YFSETQ. DNA of the CDR3: TGCGCCAGCAGCCTCCAACTCGGCGAGGAGTTCTTC. It is translated as CASSLQLGEEFF.

This chain joins TRBV7-2 and TRBJ2-1, with a tentative D call TRBD2 (5 bases). CDR3 length: 15 amino acids. V was shortened by 5 bases and J by 0 bases, with 11 bases between the two germline ends. Germline V gene sequence: CDR1 SGHTA, CDR2 FQGNSA. The CDR3 sequence is CASSQTGSSYNEQFF. CDR3 nucleotide sequence: TGTGCCAGCAGCCAAACGGGGAGCTCCTACAATGAGCAGTTCTTC.

V gene TRBV18 combines with J gene TRBJ2-4; 8 nucleotides agree with TRBD1. Per the germline V gene, CDR1 is KGHSH and CDR2 is LQKENI. This CDR3 has 13 amino acids. With V trimmed by 3 bases and J by 10 bases, 5 bases remained unmatched. The CDR3 DNA reads TGTGCCAGCTCACCCGGACAGGGTGAGATTCAGTACTTC. This translates into CASSPGQGEIQYF.

The CDR3 loop reads CASSEAAYNSPLHF. The CDR3 bases are TGTGCCAGCAGTGAGGCAGCCTATAATTCACCCCTCCACTTT. The V and J genes are TRBV2 and TRBJ1-6; the D is unclear. The CDR3 length is 14 residues. Trimming cost V 3 bases and J 2 bases, with 5 bases left between them. Germline V lookup: CDR1 SNHLY, CDR2 FYNNEI.

This sequence joins TRBV7-2 and TRBJ1-2; D is possibly TRBD1 (6 bases). The CDR3 sequence is 15 residues long. From germline, CDR1 is SGHTA and CDR2 FQGNSA. V lost 1 base and J lost 4, with 13 bases in between. As DNA, the CDR3 is TGTGCCAGCAGCTTAGTACAGGGCAGCAGCTATGGCTACACCTTC. Translating gives CASSLVQGSSYGYTF.

The chain is built from TRBV7-3 and TRBJ2-6, with 9 bases aligning to TRBD2. This CDR3 has 18 residues. The germline V gene encodes CDR1 SGHTA and CDR2 FQGTGA. After removal of 0 bases from V and 2 bases from J, the junction contained 5 bases not matched to a gene. As DNA, the CDR3 is TGTGCCAGCAGCTTAACGTTCGGCGGGAGGGCTGGGGCCAACGTCCTGACTTTC. Encoded protein: CASSLTFGGRAGANVLTF.